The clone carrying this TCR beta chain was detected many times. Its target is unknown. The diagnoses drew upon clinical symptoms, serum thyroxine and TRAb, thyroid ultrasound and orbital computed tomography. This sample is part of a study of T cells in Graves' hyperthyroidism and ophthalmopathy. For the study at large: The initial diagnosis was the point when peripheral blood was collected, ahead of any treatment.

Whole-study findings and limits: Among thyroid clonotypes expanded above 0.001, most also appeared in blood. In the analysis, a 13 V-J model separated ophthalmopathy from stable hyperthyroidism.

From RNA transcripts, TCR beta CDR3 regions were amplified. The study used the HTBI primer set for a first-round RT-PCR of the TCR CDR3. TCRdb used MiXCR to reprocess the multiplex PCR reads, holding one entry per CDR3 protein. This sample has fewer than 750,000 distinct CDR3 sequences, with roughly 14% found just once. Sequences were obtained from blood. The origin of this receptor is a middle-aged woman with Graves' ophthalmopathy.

CDR3 in DNA: TGCAGTGCTAGTACTAGCGGGAGCCTCACAGATACGCAGTATTTT. It codes for CSASTSGSLTDTQYF. This rearrangement joins TRBV20-1 to TRBJ2-3; 11 bases are shared with TRBD2. V gave up 3 bases and J gave up 2 bases; unmatched junction bases: 4. Germline values: CDR1 DFQATT, CDR2 SNEGSKA (reference sequence). CDR3 length: 15 residues.